One sample yielded the 24 T cell receptor beta chains listed below, sequenced in a study of cytomegalovirus exposure and HLA in healthy donors (dated 2017 in TCRdb). Library method: the immunoSEQ multiplex PCR assay. For the multiplex PCR, a mixture combining 60 forward primers for TCR Vbeta segments and 13 reverse primers for TCR Jbeta segments was used. TCRdb stores this immuneACCESS table with in-frame sequences only. Part of the clones is absent; in the studies checked, under half of the shortfall reflects unresolved V genes, and no reason is known for the rest. The table of this sample itemizes just over 80,000 clones. The top ten clones comprise approximately 1% of the sample. The sequenced sample was PBMCs. The receptors shown here come from a woman aged 30 to 39 in good health and CMV-seronegative.

J is TRBJ1-2 and V is TRBV7-2, with 7 nucleotides matching TRBD1. The CDR3 sequence is 15 residues long. Trimming removed 3 bases from V and 8 bases from J; junction bases left unmatched: 12. Germline lookup yields CDR1 SGHTA and CDR2 FQGNSA. Here the CDR3 reads CASSFQGGGVGGYTF. DNA of the CDR3: TGTGCCAGCAGCTTCCAGGGGGGCGGGGTCGGAGGCTACACCTTC. The full variable domain, with the rest looked up from reference TRBV7-2 and TRBJ1-2, is GAGVSQSPSNKVTEKGKDVELRCDPISGHTALYWYRQSLGQGLEFLIYFQGNSAPDKSGLPSDRFSAERTGGSVSTLTIQRTQQEDSAVYLCASSFQGGGVGGYTFGSGTRLTVV.

The chain is built from TRBV19 and TRBJ1-3; unclear D gene. Trimming cost V 6 bases and J 0 bases, with 9 bases left between them. The CDR3 contains 14 residues. Germline V CDR1 and CDR2: LNHDA, SQIVND (reference sequence). This chain's CDR3 is CASSQQSSGNTIYF. CDR3 nucleotides: TGTGCCAGTAGCCAACAGAGCTCTGGAAACACCATATATTTT.

V is TRBV29-1 and J is TRBJ1-1, with a possible D match to TRBD1 (5 bases). The V and J ends lost 6 bases and 1 base respectively, with 12 bases between them. Per germline, CDR1 SQVTM and CDR2 ANQGSEA. The length of the CDR3 is 13 residues. Here the CDR3 reads CSVFRVGNTEAFF. DNA for the CDR3: TGCAGCGTCTTCAGGGTGGGGAACACTGAAGCTTTCTTT.

The rearrangement joins TRBV29-1 to TRBJ2-5; 11 bases map to TRBD2. This CDR3 region has 14 residues. The junction had 3 bases not matched to a gene; V was cut back by 4 bases and J by 2 bases. The V gene's germline CDR1 is SQVTM and CDR2 ANQGSEA. This CDR3 reads CSVGTSGRQETQYF. CDR3 DNA: TGCAGCGTTGGCACTAGCGGGAGACAAGAGACCCAGTACTTC.

J is TRBJ2-3 and V is TRBV2; D remains unclear. With 4 bases removed from V and 6 bases from J, the gap between germline ends came to 17 bases. The CDR3 covers 15 residues. CDR1 SNHLY and CDR2 FYNNEI come from the germline V gene. CDR3 residues: CASSGGRPPSDTQYF. Written as DNA, the CDR3 is TGTGCCAGCAGTGGAGGTCGGCCCCCCTCGGATACGCAGTATTTT. The entire variable domain, with the rest obtained from reference TRBV2 and TRBJ2-3, is as follows: EPEVTQTPSHQVTQMGQEVILRCVPISNHLYFYWYRQILGQKVEFLVSFYNNEISEKSEIFDDQFSVERPDGSNFTLKIRSTKLEDSAMYFCASSGGRPPSDTQYFGPGTRLTVL.

The V call is TRBV6-1, the J call TRBJ1-1; TRBD1 is a possible D gene (5 bases). The length of the CDR3 is 15 residues. Germline V gene data show CDR1 as MNHNS and CDR2 as SASEGT. V was shortened by 4 bases and J by 5 bases, with 17 bases between the two germline ends. CDR3 DNA sequence: TGTGCCAGCAGTGCTATATCAGGGCAGGATACTGAAGCTTTCTTT. Its protein is CASSAISGQDTEAFF.

The chain employs TRBV2 and TRBJ1-1, with D tentatively TRBD1 (5 bases). Germline V gene lookup returns CDR1 SNHLY and CDR2 FYNNEI. There are 13 residues in the CDR3. Trimming removed 8 bases at V and 10 bases at J, with 20 bases between. The CDR3 nucleotides read TGTGCCAGCGACCTTTCCGGTGACAGAGGAGCTTTCTTT. Translation: CASDLSGDRGAFF. Based on the CDR3 plus reference TRBV2 and TRBJ1-1, the full variable domain is EPEVTQTPSHQVTQMGQEVILRCVPISNHLYFYWYRQILGQKVEFLVSFYNNEISEKSEIFDDQFSVERPDGSNFTLKIRSTKLEDSAMYFCASDLSGDRGAFFGQGTRLTVV.

The J gene is TRBJ2-3, the V gene TRBV11-2; the match to TRBD2 covers 15 bases. With 4 bases clipped from V and 4 bases from J, the junction kept 9 bases outside the gene matches. There are 18 residues in the CDR3. The germline CDR1 and CDR2 sequences are SGHAT and FQNNGV. The CDR3 DNA follows: TGTGCCAGCAGCTCAACCGGGACTAGCGGGGGGTGGTCAGATACGCAGTATTTT. Its protein product is CASSSTGTSGGWSDTQYF.

The genes are TRBV6-5 and TRBJ2-1; 7 bases match TRBD1. The CDR3 is 15 residues long. The V segment lost 3 bases and the J segment 7 bases; nucleotides outside the gene matches: 9. Per germline, CDR1 MNHEY and CDR2 SVGAGI. In DNA, the CDR3 is TGTGCCAGCAGTTATGGGGACAGAATTGGGAATGAGCAGTTCTTC. This codes for CASSYGDRIGNEQFF.

The V gene is TRBV7-6, the J gene TRBJ2-2; D is unclear. Deletions cut 4 bases from V and 3 bases from J, with 15 bases between. Germline CDR1 SGHVS, CDR2 FNYEAQ. This CDR3 has 16 amino acids. The CDR3 coding sequence is TGTGCCAGCAGCTCCTCCGTGACTGGTGACACCGGGGAGCTGTTTTTT. It translates to CASSSSVTGDTGELFF.

The chain employs TRBV10-3 and TRBJ2-1; D might be TRBD2 (6 bases). V was pared by 9 bases and J by 9 bases, with 12 bases between. CDR1 and CDR2 (germline): ENHRY, SYGVKD. The CDR3 is 11 amino acids. The CDR3 reads CAIGLGGEQFF. The DNA of the CDR3 is TGTGCCATTGGTTTGGGGGGTGAGCAGTTCTTC.

The rearrangement uses TRBV10-2 and TRBJ1-2, with 7 bases matching TRBD1. Looked up from germline, CDR1 is WSHSY and CDR2 is SAAADI. V lost 6 bases, J lost 7 bases, and 14 bases stayed unmatched. The CDR3 loop spans 15 amino acids. The CDR3 loop is CASRLGAQGGFGYTF. The CDR3, as DNA: TGCGCCAGCAGGCTCGGCGCCCAGGGGGGTTTTGGCTACACCTTC.

This chain uses TRBV6-1 with TRBJ2-2; D not certain. Germline V gives CDR1 MNHNS, CDR2 SASEGT. Trimming shortened V by 2 bases and J by 4 bases, and 8 bases separated the two germline ends. This CDR3 has 14 amino acids. The DNA of the CDR3 is TGTGCCAGCAGTGAACAAGTCAGCACCGGGGAGCTGTTTTTT. Protein: CASSEQVSTGELFF.

The gene calls are TRBV29-1 and TRBJ2-5; possible D gene TRBD1, 5 bases. CDR3 length: 12 residues. Trimming removed 5 bases at V and 5 bases at J, with 12 bases between. In germline, CDR1 is SQVTM, CDR2 ANQGSEA. The CDR3 sequence: CSVRGHGETQYF. The CDR3 coding sequence is TGCAGCGTTAGGGGTCACGGGGAGACCCAGTACTTC.

This chain links TRBV13 with TRBJ1-2; 10 bases align to TRBD1. CDR1 PRHDT and CDR2 FYEKMQ come from the germline V gene (reference sequence). Germline trimming cut 6 bases from V and 7 bases from J; bases unmatched to any gene: 17. This CDR3 has 17 amino acids. The CDR3 sequence is CASSFKRTGGAIAGYTF. The DNA for the CDR3 is TGTGCCAGCAGTTTTAAACGGACAGGGGGTGCTATAGCTGGCTACACCTTC.

The V gene is TRBV30, the J gene TRBJ2-1, with 8 bases that match TRBD2. The CDR3 contains 15 residues. V was pared by 0 bases and J by 5 bases, with 6 bases of the junction left unmatched. Looked up from germline, CDR1 is GTSNPN and CDR2 is SVGIG (reference sequence). For the CDR3, the DNA is TGTGCCTGGAGTGTACCGCGGGGGGCCCACAATGAGCAGTTCTTC. This translates into CAWSVPRGAHNEQFF.

The chain carries TRBV5-1 and TRBJ2-7; no firm D call. Trimming stripped 4 bases from V and 2 bases from J, with 13 bases between. Germline CDR1 and CDR2: SGHRS and YFSETQ. CDR3 length: 14 residues. DNA for the CDR3: TGCGCCAGCAGCCTGAACACCGTTGCCTACGAGCAGTACTTC. Its translation is CASSLNTVAYEQYF.

The rearrangement uses TRBV30 and TRBJ1-1; D is undetermined. This CDR3 region has 12 residues. V was trimmed by 3 bases and J by 0 bases, leaving 5 bases between them. CDR1 is GTSNPN and CDR2 is SVGIG in the germline V gene (reference sequence). CDR3 sequence: CAWRGVNTEAFF. The CDR3 DNA sequence: TGTGCCTGGAGGGGCGTGAACACTGAAGCTTTCTTT. Together with reference TRBV30 and TRBJ1-1, the CDR3 gives the full variable domain: SQTIHQWPATLVQPVGSPLSLECTVEGTSNPNLYWYRQAAGRGLQLLFYSVGIGQISSEVPQNLSASRPQDRQFILSSKKLLLSDSGFYLCAWRGVNTEAFFGQGTRLTVV.

The rearrangement joins TRBV6-6 to TRBJ1-2; TRBD1 agrees at 9 bases. Germline-derived CDR1 and CDR2 are MNHNY and SVGAGI (reference sequence). The CDR3 totals 15 residues. V was clipped by 6 bases and J by 8 bases; unmatched bases: 13. The CDR3 protein is CASSQDRGGEGGYTF. The CDR3 DNA is TGTGCCAGCAGCCAGGACAGGGGAGGAGAGGGGGGCTACACCTTC.

V is TRBV7-9 and J is TRBJ2-7; D is perhaps TRBD2 (6 bases). The V gene lost 1 base and the J gene lost 0 bases, with 7 bases spanning the gap. Germline V gives CDR1 SEHNR, CDR2 FQNEAQ (reference sequence). The CDR3 has 14 amino acids. The CDR3 loop is CASSLGGDSYEQYF. CDR3 coding DNA: TGTGCCAGCAGCTTAGGGGGGGACTCCTACGAGCAGTACTTC.

The chain links TRBV9 to TRBJ2-7; TRBD2 might be the D (5 bases). This CDR3 has 14 residues. V was pared by 5 bases and J by 2 bases, with 14 bases between. Germline CDR1 reads SGDLS; CDR2 reads YYNGEE. DNA of the CDR3: TGTGCCAGCAGTCCTCGAGAGGGAACCTACGAGCAGTACTTC. Translation: CASSPREGTYEQYF.

V and J are TRBV30 and TRBJ2-4; 11 positions match TRBD1. The CDR3 totals 14 residues. J gave up 8 bases and V 8 bases, and 11 bases lay outside the gene matches. Germline CDR1 GTSNPN, CDR2 SVGIG (reference sequence). CDR3 residues: CAIDPGTGGYIQYF. The CDR3 region has the DNA TGTGCCATCGATCCCGGGACAGGGGGGTACATTCAGTACTTC.

The rearrangement uses TRBV5-4 and TRBJ2-5, with D perhaps matching TRBD2 (7 bases). There are 16 residues in the CDR3. Germline V gene data show CDR1 as SGHNT and CDR2 as YYREEE (reference sequence). V was clipped by 4 bases and J by 4 bases, with 20 bases between them. CDR3 in amino acids: CASSGGGRGAAETQYF. In DNA form, the CDR3 reads TGTGCCAGCAGCGGTGGTGGCCGGGGGGCGGCAGAGACCCAGTACTTC.

The gene calls are TRBV19 and TRBJ2-2; TRBD2 aligns across 14 bases. Germline V gene data show CDR1 as LNHDA and CDR2 as SQIVND (reference sequence). V was pared by 6 bases and J by 7 bases, with 4 bases of the junction left unmatched. CDR3 size: 15 residues. CDR3 in DNA: TGTGCCAGTAGCTGGGGACTAGCGGGAGTCGGGGAGCTGTTTTTT. Protein sequence: CASSWGLAGVGELFF.